The clone carrying this TCR beta chain was seen at least ten times. The germline CDR1 and CDR2 sequences are DFQATT and SNEGSKA (reference sequence). Trimming took 6 bases from V and 2 from J, leaving 10 bases between them. The CDR3 is 12 amino acids. The record originates from a study of Graves' ophthalmopathy and Graves' hyperthyroidism. Looking at the study overall: Peripheral blood sampling preceded any treatment and occurred at initial diagnosis.

In this cohort's terms, stable hyperthyroidism meant no ophthalmopathy by 18 months of follow-up. The diagnostic workup employed clinical symptoms, serum thyroxine, TRAb, thyroid ultrasound and orbital computed tomography. Amplifying from RNA transcripts, the study obtained TCR beta CDR3 regions. An opening RT-PCR round employed HTBI primers and preceded a second-round multiplex PCR. MiXCR was run by TCRdb on the multiplex PCR reads, yielding one entry per CDR3 protein. The repertoire includes about 370,000 distinct CDR3 sequences, approximately 18% of them detected once, and 2.4% sits in the top ten.

J is TRBJ1-1 and V is TRBV20-1; D not resolved. This sequence was found in an adult woman with stable Graves' hyperthyroidism. Sequencing input: peripheral blood. For the CDR3, the DNA is TGCAGTGCCCGGGCCCCAAACACTGAAGCTTTCTTT. Translation: CSARAPNTEAFF.